This entry describes one T cell receptor (beta chain). One end of the junction varies from germline; a read error may be responsible. Other DNA sequences in this sample translate to the same CDR3. This sample is drawn from a study of brain metastases from non-small cell lung cancer. Germline V gene sequence: CDR1 PRHDT, CDR2 FYEKMQ (reference sequence). CDR3 size: 15 residues. Here immunoSEQ multiplex PCR was the method, and the copy in TCRdb shows in-frame clones only, minus some. Found here are roughly 4,500 clones, around four fifths of them singletons; the top ten hold approximately 5.9%. The sequenced sample consisted of tumor-adjacent normal tissue. The J gene is TRBJ2-7, the V gene TRBV13; 7 bases agree with TRBD1. This receptor was taken from a donor at least 40 years old with non-small cell lung cancer. This chain's CDR3 is CASSPISRTGDEQYF. The CDR3 region has the DNA TGTGCCAGCAGCCCAATCAGTCGTACAGGGGACGAGCAGTATTTC.